Sequencing of this T cell receptor beta chain was carried out in a study of cytotoxic CD8 clonotypes in ibrutinib-treated CLL. Overall study: Samples averaged roughly 280,000 productive templates and 90,000 to 95,000 productive rearrangements. Overall study results and limits: Public clonotypes (which were uncommon) either contracted or remained stable on treatment.

A note on this clone: Its antigen remains unidentified.

CDR1 is SGHKS, CDR2 YYEKEE, per germline (reference sequence). This CDR3 spans 16 amino acids. V was shortened by 4 bases and J by 0 bases, with 16 bases between the two germline ends. Repertoires were generated with immunoSEQ multiplex PCR, while TCRdb's copy carries only in-frame clones and drops some. The repertoire holds approximately 23,000 clones, with around 72% as singletons. The TCR originated in a human donor with chronic lymphocytic leukemia. This material consisted of PBMCs, taken before ibrutinib treatment. The chain links TRBV5-5 to TRBJ1-2, with D perhaps matching TRBD1 (5 bases). Here the CDR3 reads CASSAETDLSNYGYTF. CDR3 nucleotides: TGTGCCAGCAGCGCGGAGACAGACCTATCTAACTATGGCTACACCTTC.